This entry concerns a single T cell receptor (beta chain). This sample was taken from a study of blood T cell repertoires in COVID-19. Germline V gene data show CDR1 as MNHEY and CDR2 as SMNVEV (reference sequence). The CDR3 sequence is 15 residues long. The ends lost 8 bases at V and 2 bases at J; junction bases unmatched: 4. Authors' processing steps: Nucleated cell number was recorded as an estimate derived from reference gene primer amplification. Measured with immunoSEQ multiplex PCR; TCRdb has only the in-frame clones, and not every one. That table furnishes V, J and clone size, whereas the DNA furnished D and trimming. The table has 130,000 to 150,000 clones, over 70% seen once; the top ten hold about 1.9%.

Sequencing was performed on peripheral blood. The V gene is TRBV27, the J gene TRBJ2-1; 12 bases are shared with TRBD1. This receptor was taken from a woman in her sixties or seventies with acute or convalescent COVID-19. The CDR3 DNA reads TGTGCCAGCGGGGGGGACAGGGGGCCCTACAATGAGCAGTTCTTC. This encodes CASGGDRGPYNEQFF.